This TCR beta chain was sequenced in a study of T cells in Graves' hyperthyroidism and ophthalmopathy. Study-wide points: Expanded thyroid clonotypes (above 0.001) were mostly also found in blood. Ophthalmopathy was separated from stable hyperthyroidism by a 13 V-J model.

Drawn at first hyperthyroidism diagnosis, the blood sample preceded any ophthalmopathy symptoms. V lost 5 bases, J lost 4 bases, and 2 bases stayed unmatched. This CDR3 region has 14 residues. CDR1 KGHSH and CDR2 LQKENI come from the germline V gene. The CDR3 regions of TCR beta were amplified from RNA transcripts. A set of HTBI primers served as the primers for a first-round RT-PCR of the TCR CDR3. TCRdb re-called the multiplex PCR reads with MiXCR, one entry per CDR3 protein. The table records around 700,000 distinct CDR3 sequences, 18% of them present only once. Many counts were recorded for this clonotype. The antigen is undetermined.

The sample taken for sequencing was blood. This chain uses TRBV18 with TRBJ2-2, with 9 bases lining up with TRBD1. The receptor was derived from a woman in her 50s with Graves' hyperthyroidism that later progressed to Graves' ophthalmopathy. CDR3 protein: CASSSGQGTGELFF. Written as DNA, the CDR3 is TGTGCCAGCTCATCGGGACAGGGCACCGGGGAGCTGTTTTTT.